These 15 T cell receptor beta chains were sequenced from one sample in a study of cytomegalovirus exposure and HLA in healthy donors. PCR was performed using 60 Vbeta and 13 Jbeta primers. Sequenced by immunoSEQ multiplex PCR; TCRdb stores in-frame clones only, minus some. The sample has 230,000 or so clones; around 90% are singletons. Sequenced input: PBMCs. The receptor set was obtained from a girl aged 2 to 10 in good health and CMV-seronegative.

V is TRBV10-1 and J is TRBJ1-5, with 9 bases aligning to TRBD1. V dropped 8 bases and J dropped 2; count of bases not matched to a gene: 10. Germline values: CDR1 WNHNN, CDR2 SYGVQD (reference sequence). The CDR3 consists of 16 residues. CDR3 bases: TGCGCCAGCGACCCGCGGCGGACAGGGGGCAATCAGCCCCAGCATTTT. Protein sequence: CASDPRRTGGNQPQHF.

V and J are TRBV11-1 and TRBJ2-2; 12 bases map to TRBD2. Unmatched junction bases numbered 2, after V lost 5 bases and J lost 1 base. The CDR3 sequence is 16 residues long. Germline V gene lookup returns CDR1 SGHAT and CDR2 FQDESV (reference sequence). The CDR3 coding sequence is TGTGCCAGCAGCAAGGGACTAGCGGGGAACACCGGGGAGCTGTTTTTT. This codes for CASSKGLAGNTGELFF.

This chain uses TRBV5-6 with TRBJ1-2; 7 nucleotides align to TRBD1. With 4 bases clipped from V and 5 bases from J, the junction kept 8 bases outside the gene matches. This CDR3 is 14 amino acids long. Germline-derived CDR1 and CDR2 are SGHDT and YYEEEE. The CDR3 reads CASSHDRVGYGYTF. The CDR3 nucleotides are TGTGCCAGCAGCCATGACAGGGTGGGATATGGCTACACCTTC.

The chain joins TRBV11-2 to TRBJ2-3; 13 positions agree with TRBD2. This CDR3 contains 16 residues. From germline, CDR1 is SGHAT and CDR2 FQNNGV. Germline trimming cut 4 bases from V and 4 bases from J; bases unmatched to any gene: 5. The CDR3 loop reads CASSSLAGGPPDTQYF. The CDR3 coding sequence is TGTGCCAGCAGCTCACTAGCGGGGGGGCCTCCAGATACGCAGTATTTT.

The CDR3 protein is CASSETTGGYNYGYTF. The CDR3 nucleotides are TGCGCCAGCAGTGAGACAACAGGGGGTTATAACTATGGCTACACCTTC. The rearrangement uses TRBV10-2 and TRBJ1-2, with 8 bases identical to TRBD1. This CDR3 spans 16 amino acids. Looked up from germline, CDR1 is WSHSY and CDR2 is SAAADI. Trimming at V came to 2 bases and at J to 1 base, leaving 6 bases not matched to a gene.

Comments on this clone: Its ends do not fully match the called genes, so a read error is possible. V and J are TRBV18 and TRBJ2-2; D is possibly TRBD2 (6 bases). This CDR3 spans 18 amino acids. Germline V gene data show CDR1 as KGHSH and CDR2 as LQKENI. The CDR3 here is CASSPDRDSPDNNGELFF. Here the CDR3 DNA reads TGTGCCAGCTCACCTGACCGGGACTCCCCGGACAACAACGGGGAGCTGTTTTTT.

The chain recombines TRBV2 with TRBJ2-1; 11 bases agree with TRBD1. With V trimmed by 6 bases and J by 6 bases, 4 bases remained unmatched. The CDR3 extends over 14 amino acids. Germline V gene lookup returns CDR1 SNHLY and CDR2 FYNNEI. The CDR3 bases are TGTGCCAGCAGCGGGACAGGGGGAATCAATGAGCAGTTCTTC. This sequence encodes CASSGTGGINEQFF.

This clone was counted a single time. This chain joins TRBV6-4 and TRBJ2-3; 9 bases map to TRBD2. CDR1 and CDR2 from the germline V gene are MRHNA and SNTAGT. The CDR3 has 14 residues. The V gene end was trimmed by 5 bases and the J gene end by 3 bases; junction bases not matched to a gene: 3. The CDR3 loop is CASSKAGGTDTQYF. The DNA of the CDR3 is TGTGCCAGCAGTAAAGCGGGGGGAACAGATACGCAGTATTTT.

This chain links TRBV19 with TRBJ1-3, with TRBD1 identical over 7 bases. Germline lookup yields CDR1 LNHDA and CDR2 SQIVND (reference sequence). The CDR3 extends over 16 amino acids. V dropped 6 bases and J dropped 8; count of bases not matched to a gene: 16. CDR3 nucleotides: TGTGCCAGTAGCCTCAATCGGGACAGCTCCCAAGACACCATATATTTT. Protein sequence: CASSLNRDSSQDTIYF.

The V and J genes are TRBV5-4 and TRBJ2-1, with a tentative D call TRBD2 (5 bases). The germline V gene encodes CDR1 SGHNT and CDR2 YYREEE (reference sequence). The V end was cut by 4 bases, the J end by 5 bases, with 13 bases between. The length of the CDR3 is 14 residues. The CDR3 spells CASSEGPADNEQFF. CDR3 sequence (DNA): TGTGCCAGCAGCGAGGGCCCTGCGGACAATGAGCAGTTCTTC.

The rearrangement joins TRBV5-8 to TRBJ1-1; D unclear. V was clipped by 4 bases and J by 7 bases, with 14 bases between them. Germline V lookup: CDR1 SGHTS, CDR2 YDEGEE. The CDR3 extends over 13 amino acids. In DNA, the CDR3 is TGTGCCAGCAGCCAGCCTAGGGCGGGTGAAGCTTTCTTT. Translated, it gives CASSQPRAGEAFF.

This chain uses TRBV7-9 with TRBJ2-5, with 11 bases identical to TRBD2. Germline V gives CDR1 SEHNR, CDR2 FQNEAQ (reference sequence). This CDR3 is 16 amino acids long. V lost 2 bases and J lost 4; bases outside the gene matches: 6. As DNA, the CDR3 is TGTGCCAGCAGCTTACGGGGTAGCGGGAGGGCAGAGACCCAGTACTTC. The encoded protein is CASSLRGSGRAETQYF.

In DNA, the CDR3 is TGTGCCAGCAGTTACTCGACTGGGGAGGGCTACACCTTC. Protein product: CASSYSTGEGYTF. This chain connects TRBV6-6 to TRBJ1-2; unclear D gene. Trimming took off 0 bases at V and 8 bases at J, with 10 bases between the two ends. The CDR3 is 13 residues long. In germline, CDR1 is MNHNY, CDR2 SVGAGI (reference sequence).

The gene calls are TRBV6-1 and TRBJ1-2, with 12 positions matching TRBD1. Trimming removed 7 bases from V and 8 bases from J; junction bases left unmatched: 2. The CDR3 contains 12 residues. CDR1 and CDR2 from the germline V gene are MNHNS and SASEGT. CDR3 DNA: TGTGCCAGCATTGGGACAGGGGGCGGCTACACCTTC. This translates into CASIGTGGGYTF.

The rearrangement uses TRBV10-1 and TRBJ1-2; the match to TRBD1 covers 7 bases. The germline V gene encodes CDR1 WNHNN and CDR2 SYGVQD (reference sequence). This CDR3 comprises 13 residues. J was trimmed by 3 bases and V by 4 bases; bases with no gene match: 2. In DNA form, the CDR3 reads TGCGCCAGCAGTGCGGGGACAGACTATGGCTACACCTTC. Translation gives CASSAGTDYGYTF.